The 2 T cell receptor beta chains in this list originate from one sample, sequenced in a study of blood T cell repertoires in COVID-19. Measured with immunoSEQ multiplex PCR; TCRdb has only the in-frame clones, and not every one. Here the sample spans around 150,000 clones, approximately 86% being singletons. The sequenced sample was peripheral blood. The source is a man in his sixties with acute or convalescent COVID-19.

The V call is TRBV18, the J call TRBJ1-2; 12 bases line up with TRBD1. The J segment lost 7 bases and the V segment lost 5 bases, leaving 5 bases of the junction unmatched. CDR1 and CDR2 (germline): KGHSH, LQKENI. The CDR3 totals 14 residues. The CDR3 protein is CASSGTGGIGGYTF. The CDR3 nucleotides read TGTGCCAGCTCAGGGACAGGGGGCATTGGTGGCTACACCTTC.

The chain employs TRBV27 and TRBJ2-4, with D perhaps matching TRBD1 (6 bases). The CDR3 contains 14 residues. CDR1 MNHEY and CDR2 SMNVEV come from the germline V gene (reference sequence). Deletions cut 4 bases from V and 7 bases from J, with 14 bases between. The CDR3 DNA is TGTGCCAGCAGTTCCCGGGCCAGGGGTAACATTCAGTACTTC. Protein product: CASSSRARGNIQYF.